This T cell receptor (beta chain) comes out of a study of T cell repertoires in cytomegalovirus infection (dated by TCRdb to the late 2010s). Study-wide context: Because public TCR beta signatures pointed to carriage of CMV infection together with the matching HLA type, the HLA type of each donor mattered for the analysis.

General findings and caveats noted by the study authors: The ex vivo response was dominated by HLA-C-restricted CMV-specific TCR beta clonotypes, which also provided the single most frequent clonotype in two of eight donors. In both this cohort and an independent roughly 350-donor cohort, the cumulative frequency of public TCR beta family members distinguished carriers of CMV infection plus the relevant HLA type.

CDR1 and CDR2 are drawn from the germline V gene (reference sequence): SEHNR, FQNEAQ. The CDR3 measures 15 amino acids from cysteine to phenylalanine. The kept DNA is CDR3 alone, 45 bases in frame from the first base. The sequencer was an Illumina HiSeq 1500. The public reads were reanalyzed by TCRdb: fastp trimming at Q25, MiXCR alignment, in-frame beta chains only. Under each unique CDR3 protein, matching rows form one entry showing the most common genes and DNA. This sample lists 150,000 to 200,000 distinct CDR3 sequences; roughly 18% were detected once. The ten biggest clones cover 18% of the sample. Comment on this clonotype: Its antigen is not yet known. This may stem from a read error, because a much larger clone lies one nucleotide away.

The receptor comes from a human donor in good health (CMV status not recorded). Some clones in this sample may be carry-over from other donors' samples. In this chain, TRBV7-9 is recombined with TRBJ2-7, with 9 junctional bases fitting TRBD2. Sequenced input: CD8+ T cells from PBMCs. The sequenced DNA: TGTGTCAGCAGCTACCAAGCGGGAGGACGGGACGAGCAGTACTTC. Its protein product is CVSSYQAGGRDEQYF.